This TCR beta chain was sequenced in a study of post-analysis software for immune sequencing data. Prepared libraries of TCR beta cDNA carried unique molecular identifiers. TCRdb processed the PCR reads anew with MiXCR; each CDR3 protein has one entry. The repertoire holds 500,000 to 600,000 distinct CDR3 sequences, with roughly two fifths as singletons. A word on this clonotype: The antigen remains unidentified.

Study results and caveats: The five TRBV segments detected at higher frequency in patients than in controls included TRBV5-6, TRBV5-1 and TRBV20-1.

Per the germline V gene, CDR1 is SGHRS and CDR2 is YFSETQ. The V end was cut by 4 bases, the J end by 2 bases, with 11 bases between. This CDR3 spans 14 amino acids. Sequencing input: blood. The chain uses TRBV5-1 and TRBJ2-3; D assignment may be TRBD1 or TRBD2 (5 bases each). The sequence came from a girl aged 5 to 17 with multiple sclerosis. In nucleotides, the CDR3 is TGCGCCAGCAGCACGACCGGGACCACAGATACGCAGTATTTT. Translating gives CASSTTGTTDTQYF. Full variable domain (rest looked up from reference TRBV5-1 and TRBJ2-3): KAGVTQTPRYLIKTRGQQVTLSCSPISGHRSVSWYQQTPGQGLQFLFEYFSETQRNKGNFPGRFSGRQFSNSRSEMNVSTLELGDSALYLCASSTTGTTDTQYFGPGTRLTVL.